One TCR beta chain is described in this entry. Primers for the PCR totalled 60 Vbeta and 13 Jbeta. TCRdb's table, derived via immunoSEQ multiplex PCR, lists solely in-frame clones and lacks some. The data show approximately 220,000 clones, roughly 83% seen once. This record belongs to a study of cytomegalovirus exposure and HLA in healthy donors. Sample: PBMCs. The TCR comes from a girl aged 10 to 17 in good health and CMV-seronegative.

As DNA, the CDR3 is TGTGCCAGCAGTTCGCGCTACGAGCAGTACTTC. This encodes CASSSRYEQYF. The chain is built from TRBV28 and TRBJ2-7; D is unclear. The length of the CDR3 is 11 residues. Deletions cut 4 bases from V and 3 bases from J, with 4 bases between. CDR1 and CDR2 (germline): MDHEN, SYDVKM.